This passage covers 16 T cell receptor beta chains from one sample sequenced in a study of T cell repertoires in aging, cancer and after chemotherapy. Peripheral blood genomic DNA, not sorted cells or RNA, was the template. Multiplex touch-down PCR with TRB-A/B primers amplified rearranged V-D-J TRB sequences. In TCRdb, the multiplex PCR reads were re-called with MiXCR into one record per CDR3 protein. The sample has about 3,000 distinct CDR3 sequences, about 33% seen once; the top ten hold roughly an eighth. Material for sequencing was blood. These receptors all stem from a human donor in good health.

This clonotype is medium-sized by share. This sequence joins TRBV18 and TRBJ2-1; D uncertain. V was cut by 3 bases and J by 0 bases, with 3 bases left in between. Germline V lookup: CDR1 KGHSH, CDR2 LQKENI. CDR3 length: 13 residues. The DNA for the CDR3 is TGTGCCAGCTCACCGAGCTCCTACAATGAGCAGTTCTTC. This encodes CASSPSSYNEQFF.

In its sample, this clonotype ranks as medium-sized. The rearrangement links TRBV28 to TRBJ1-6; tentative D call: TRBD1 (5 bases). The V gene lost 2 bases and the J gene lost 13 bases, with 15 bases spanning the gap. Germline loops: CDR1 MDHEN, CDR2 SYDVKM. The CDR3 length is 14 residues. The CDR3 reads CASSLGTLTAPLHF. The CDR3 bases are TGTGCCAGCAGTTTAGGGACCCTCACCGCCCCCCTCCACTTT.

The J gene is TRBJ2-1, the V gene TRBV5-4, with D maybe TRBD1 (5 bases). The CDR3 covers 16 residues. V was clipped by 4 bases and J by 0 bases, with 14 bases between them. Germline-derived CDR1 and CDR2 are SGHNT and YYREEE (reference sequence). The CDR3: CASSATLDSSYNEQFF. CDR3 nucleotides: TGTGCCAGCAGCGCGACTTTAGACAGCTCCTACAATGAGCAGTTCTTC.

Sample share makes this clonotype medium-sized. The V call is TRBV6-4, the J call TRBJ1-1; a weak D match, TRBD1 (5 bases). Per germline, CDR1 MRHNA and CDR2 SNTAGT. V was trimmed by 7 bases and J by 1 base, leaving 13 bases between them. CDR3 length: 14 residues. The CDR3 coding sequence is TGTGCCAGCAAGGCAGGGATTGGGAACACTGAAGCTTTCTTT. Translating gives CASKAGIGNTEAFF.

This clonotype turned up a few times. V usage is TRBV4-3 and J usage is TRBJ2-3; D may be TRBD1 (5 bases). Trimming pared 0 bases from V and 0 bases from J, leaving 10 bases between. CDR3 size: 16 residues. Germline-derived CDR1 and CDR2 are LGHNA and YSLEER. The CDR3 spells CASSQEWGISTDTQYF. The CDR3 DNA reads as TGCGCCAGCAGCCAAGAATGGGGCATTAGCACAGATACGCAGTATTTT.

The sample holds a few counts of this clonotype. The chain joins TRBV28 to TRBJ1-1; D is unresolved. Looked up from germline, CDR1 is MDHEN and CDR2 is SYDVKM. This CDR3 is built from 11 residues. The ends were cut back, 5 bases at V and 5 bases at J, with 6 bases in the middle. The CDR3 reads CASSIPTEAFF. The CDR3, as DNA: TGTGCCAGCAGTATCCCGACTGAAGCTTTCTTT.

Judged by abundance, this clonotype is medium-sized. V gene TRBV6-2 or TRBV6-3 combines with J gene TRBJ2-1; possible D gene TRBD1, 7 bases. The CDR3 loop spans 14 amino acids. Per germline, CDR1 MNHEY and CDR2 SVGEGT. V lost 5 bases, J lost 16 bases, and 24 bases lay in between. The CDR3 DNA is TGTGCCAGCAGTCAGACTGAGGAGGGACAGCCAGCTTTCTTC. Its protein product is CASSQTEEGQPAFF.

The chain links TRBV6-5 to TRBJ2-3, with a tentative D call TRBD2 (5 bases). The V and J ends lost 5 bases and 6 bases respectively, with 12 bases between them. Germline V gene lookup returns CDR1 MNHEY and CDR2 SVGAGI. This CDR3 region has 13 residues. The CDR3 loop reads CASSNQDLDTQYF. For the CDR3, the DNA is TGTGCCAGCAGTAACCAGGACTTGGATACGCAGTATTTT.

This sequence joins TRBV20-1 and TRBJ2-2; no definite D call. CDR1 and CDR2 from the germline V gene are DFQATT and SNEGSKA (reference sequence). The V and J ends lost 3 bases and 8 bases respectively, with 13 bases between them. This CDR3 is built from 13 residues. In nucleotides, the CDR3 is TGCAGTGCTAGCCATCCCCTATTGGGGGAGCTGTTTTTT. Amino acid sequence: CSASHPLLGELFF.

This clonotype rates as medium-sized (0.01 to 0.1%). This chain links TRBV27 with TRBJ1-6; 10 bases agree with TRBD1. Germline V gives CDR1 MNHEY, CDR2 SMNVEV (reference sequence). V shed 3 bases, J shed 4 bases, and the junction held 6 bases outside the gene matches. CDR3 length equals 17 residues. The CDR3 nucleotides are TGTGCCAGCAGTTTGTCGGGACAGGGGTATTATAATTCACCCCTCCACTTT. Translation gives CASSLSGQGYYNSPLHF.

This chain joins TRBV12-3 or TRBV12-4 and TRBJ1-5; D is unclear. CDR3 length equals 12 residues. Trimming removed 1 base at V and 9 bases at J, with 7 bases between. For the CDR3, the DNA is TGTGCCAGCAGTTTAGGTAGCAGGCCCCAGCATTTT. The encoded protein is CASSLGSRPQHF.

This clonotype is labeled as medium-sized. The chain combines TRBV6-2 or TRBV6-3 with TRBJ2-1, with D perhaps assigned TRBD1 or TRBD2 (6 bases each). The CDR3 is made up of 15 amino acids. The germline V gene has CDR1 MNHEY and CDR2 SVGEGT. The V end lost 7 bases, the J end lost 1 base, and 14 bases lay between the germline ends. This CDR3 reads CASTTGAGSYNEQFF. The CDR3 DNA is TGTGCCAGCACAACGGGGGCGGGTTCCTACAATGAGCAGTTCTTC.

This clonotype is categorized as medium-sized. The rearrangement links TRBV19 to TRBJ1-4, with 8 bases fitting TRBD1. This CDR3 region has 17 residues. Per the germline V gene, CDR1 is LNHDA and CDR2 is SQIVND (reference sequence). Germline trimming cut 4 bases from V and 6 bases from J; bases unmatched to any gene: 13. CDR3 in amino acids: CASSTPGQAASYEKLFF. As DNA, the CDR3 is TGTGCCAGTAGTACTCCGGGACAGGCAGCGTCGTATGAAAAACTGTTTTTT.

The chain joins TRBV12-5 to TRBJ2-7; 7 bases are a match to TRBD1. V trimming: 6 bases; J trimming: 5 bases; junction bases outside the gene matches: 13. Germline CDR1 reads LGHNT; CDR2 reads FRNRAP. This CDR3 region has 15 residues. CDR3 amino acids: CASGLLRDSFHEQYF. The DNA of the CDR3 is TGTGCTAGTGGACTACTCCGGGACAGTTTCCACGAGCAGTACTTC.

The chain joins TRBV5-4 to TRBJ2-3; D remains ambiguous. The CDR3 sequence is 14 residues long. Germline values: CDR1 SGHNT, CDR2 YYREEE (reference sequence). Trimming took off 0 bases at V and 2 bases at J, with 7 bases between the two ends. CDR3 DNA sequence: TGTGCCAGCAGCTTGGAAGCACACACAGATACGCAGTATTTT. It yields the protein CASSLEAHTDTQYF.

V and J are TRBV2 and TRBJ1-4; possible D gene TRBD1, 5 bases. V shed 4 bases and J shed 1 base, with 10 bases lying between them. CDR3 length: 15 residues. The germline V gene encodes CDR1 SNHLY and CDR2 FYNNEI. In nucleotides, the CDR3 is TGTGCCAGCAGTGGACAGTCCAGAACTAATGAAAAACTGTTTTTT. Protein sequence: CASSGQSRTNEKLFF.